This T cell receptor beta chain originates from a study of blood T cells in healthy people across ages. Germline V gives CDR1 SGDLS, CDR2 YYNGEE. The J segment lost 8 bases and the V segment lost 4 bases, leaving 12 bases of the junction unmatched. The length of the CDR3 is 16 residues. Using a J-beta primer mix together with a sample-barcoded 5' primer, a second PCR was run for about 7 to 12 cycles. Carrying 12 random nucleotides, a template-switch adaptor labeled each individual cDNA molecule. Each CDR3 protein gets one entry after TCRdb re-called the 5' RACE reads with MiXCR. This sample yields about 730,000 distinct CDR3 sequences, of which more than 40% are seen a single time; less than 25% belongs to the top ten. Findings and limits, study-wide: Long-lived donors exceeded aged donors in naive CD4+ cells and diversity.

Each donor had ten milliliters of peripheral blood drawn. The authors extracted at least 6 micrograms of total RNA per sample. Turning to this clonotype: What it binds is unknown.

V usage is TRBV9 and J usage is TRBJ2-1; 10 positions agree with TRBD2. The TCR originated in a woman aged 55-70 years in good health. Source material: blood. The CDR3 region is CASSLKSGGASHEQFF. The CDR3, as DNA: TGTGCCAGCAGCCTTAAAAGCGGGGGGGCATCCCATGAGCAGTTCTTC.